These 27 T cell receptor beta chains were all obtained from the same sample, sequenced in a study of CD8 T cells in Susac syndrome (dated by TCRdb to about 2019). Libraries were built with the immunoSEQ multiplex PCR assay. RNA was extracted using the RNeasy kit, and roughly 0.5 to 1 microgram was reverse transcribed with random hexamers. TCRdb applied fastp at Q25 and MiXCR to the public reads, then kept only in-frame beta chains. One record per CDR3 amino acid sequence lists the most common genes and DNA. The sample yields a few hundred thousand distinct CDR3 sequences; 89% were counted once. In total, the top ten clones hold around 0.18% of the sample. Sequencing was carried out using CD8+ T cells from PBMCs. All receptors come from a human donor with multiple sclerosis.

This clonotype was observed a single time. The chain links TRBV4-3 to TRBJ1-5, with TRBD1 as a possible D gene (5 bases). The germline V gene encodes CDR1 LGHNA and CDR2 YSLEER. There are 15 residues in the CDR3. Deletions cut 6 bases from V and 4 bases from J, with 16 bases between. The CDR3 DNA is TGCGCCAGCAGTATTGGACTGGGGCCAAATCAGCCCCAGCATTTT. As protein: CASSIGLGPNQPQHF.

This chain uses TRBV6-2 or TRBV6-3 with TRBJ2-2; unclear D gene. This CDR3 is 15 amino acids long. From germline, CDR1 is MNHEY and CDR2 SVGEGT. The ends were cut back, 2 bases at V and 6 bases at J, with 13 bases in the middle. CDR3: CASSYIKGGSGELFF. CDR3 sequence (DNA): TGTGCCAGCAGTTACATAAAGGGCGGATCCGGGGAGCTGTTTTTT.

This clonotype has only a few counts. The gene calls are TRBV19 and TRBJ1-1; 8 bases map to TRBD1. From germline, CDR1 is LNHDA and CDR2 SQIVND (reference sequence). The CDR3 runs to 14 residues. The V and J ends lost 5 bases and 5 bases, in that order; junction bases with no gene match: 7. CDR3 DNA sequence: TGTGCCAGTAGTCTTGGACAGGGTGATACTGAAGCTTTCTTT. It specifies CASSLGQGDTEAFF.

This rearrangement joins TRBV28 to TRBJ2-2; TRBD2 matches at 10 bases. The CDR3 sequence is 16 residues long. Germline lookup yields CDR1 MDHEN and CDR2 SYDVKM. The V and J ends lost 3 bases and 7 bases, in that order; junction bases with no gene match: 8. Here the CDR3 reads CASSFPLAGASGELFF. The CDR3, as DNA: TGTGCCAGCAGTTTCCCTCTAGCGGGAGCCAGCGGGGAGCTGTTTTTT.

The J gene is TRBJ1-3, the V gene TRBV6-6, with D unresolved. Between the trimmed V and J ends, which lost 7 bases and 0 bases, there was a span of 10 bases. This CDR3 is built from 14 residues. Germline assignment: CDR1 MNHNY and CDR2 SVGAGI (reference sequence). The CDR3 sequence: CASTVASSGNTIYF. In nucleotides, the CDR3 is TGTGCCAGCACCGTGGCCTCCTCTGGAAACACCATATATTTT.

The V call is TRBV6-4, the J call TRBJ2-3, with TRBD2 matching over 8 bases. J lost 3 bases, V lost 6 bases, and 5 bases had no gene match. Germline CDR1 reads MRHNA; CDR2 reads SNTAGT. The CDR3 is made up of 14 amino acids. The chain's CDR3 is CASRGAGETDTQYF. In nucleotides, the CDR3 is TGTGCCAGCAGGGGAGCGGGAGAAACAGATACGCAGTATTTT.

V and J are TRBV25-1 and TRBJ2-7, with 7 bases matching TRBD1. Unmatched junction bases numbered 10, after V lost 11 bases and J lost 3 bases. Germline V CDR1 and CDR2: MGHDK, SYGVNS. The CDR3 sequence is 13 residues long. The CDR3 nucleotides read TGTGCCGTACAGGGGCCTGGAAACTACGAGCAGTACTTC. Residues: CAVQGPGNYEQYF.

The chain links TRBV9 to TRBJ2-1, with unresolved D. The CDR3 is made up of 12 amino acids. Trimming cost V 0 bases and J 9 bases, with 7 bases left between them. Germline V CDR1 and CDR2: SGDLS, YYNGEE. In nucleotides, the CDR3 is TGTGCCAGCAGCGTAGCCCCGGGTGAGCAGTTCTTC. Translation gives CASSVAPGEQFF.

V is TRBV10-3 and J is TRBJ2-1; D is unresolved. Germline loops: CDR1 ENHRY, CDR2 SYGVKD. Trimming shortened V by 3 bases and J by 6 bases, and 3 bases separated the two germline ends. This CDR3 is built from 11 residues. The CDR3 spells CAISDGNEQFF. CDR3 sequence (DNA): TGTGCCATCAGTGATGGCAATGAGCAGTTCTTC.

The CDR3 loop reads CASSSLWGREADTQYF. CDR3 nucleotide sequence: TGTGCCAGCAGCTCTCTTTGGGGCAGGGAAGCAGATACGCAGTATTTT. This sequence joins TRBV7-2 and TRBJ2-3; possible D gene TRBD1, 5 bases. Deletions cut 4 bases from V and 4 bases from J, with 18 bases between. CDR1 is SGHTA, CDR2 FQGNSA, per germline. The CDR3 consists of 16 residues.

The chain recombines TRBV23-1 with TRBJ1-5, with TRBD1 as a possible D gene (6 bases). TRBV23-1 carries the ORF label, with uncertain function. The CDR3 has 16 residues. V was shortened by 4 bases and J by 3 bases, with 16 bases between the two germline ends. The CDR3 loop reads CASSPSSRGPNQPQHF. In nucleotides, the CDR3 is TGCGCCAGCAGTCCCTCTTCTCGGGGGCCCAATCAGCCCCAGCATTTT.

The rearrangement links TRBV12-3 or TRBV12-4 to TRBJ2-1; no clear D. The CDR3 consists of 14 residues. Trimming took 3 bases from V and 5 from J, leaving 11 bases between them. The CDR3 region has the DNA TGTGCCAGCAGTTTCCTGGGTAATCACAATGAGCAGTTCTTC. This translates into CASSFLGNHNEQFF.

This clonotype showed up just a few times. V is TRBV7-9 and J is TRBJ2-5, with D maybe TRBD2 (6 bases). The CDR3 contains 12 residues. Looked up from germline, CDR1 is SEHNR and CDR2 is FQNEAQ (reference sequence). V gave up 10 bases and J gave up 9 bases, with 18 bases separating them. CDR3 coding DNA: TGTGCCACGACCATCGGTCCGGGGGCCCAGTACTTC. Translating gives CATTIGPGAQYF. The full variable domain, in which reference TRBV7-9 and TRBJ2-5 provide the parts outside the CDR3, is DTGVSQNPRHKITKRGQNVTFRCDPISEHNRLYWYRQTLGQGPEFLTYFQNEAQLEKSRLLSDRFSAERPKGSFSTLEIQRTEQGDSAMYLCATTIGPGAQYFGPGTRLLVL.

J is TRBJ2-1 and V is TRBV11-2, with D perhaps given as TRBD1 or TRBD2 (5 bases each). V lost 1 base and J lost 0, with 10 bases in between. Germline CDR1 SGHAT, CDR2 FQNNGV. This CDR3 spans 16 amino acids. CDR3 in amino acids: CASSLVEGSSYNEQFF. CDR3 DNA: TGTGCCAGCAGCTTAGTAGAGGGGAGCTCCTACAATGAGCAGTTCTTC.

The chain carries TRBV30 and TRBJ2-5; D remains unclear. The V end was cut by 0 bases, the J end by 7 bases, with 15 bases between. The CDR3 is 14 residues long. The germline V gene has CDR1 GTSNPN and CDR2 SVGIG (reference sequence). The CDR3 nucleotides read TGTGCCTGGAGTGTACCTGGCTCCTGGTGGACCCAGTACTTC. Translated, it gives CAWSVPGSWWTQYF.

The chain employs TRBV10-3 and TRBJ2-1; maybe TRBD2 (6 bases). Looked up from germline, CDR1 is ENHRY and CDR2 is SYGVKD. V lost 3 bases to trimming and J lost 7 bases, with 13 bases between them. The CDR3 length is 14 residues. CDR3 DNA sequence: TGTGCCATCAGTGACCTAGACGGGAGAAATGAGCAGTTCTTC. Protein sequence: CAISDLDGRNEQFF.

The CDR3 DNA reads as TGTGCCAGCAGCGCCGGGACAGGGAGGAAAAACAATGAGCAGTTCTTC. Amino acid sequence: CASSAGTGRKNNEQFF. The chain links TRBV6-2 or TRBV6-3 to TRBJ2-1; TRBD1 matches 9 bases. CDR3 length: 16 residues. V lost 6 bases to trimming and J lost 5 bases; unmatched junction nucleotides: 11. Germline V gene sequence: CDR1 MNHEY, CDR2 SVGEGT.

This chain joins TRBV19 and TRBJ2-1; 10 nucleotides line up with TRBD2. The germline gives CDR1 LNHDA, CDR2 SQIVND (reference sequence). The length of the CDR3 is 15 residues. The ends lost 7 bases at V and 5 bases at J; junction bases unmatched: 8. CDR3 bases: TGTGCCAGTACCACTCTTAGCGGGGGGCACAATGAGCAGTTCTTC. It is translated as CASTTLSGGHNEQFF. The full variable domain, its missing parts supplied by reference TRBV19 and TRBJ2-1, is DGGITQSPKYLFRKEGQNVTLSCEQNLNHDAMYWYRQDPGQGLRLIYYSQIVNDFQKGDIAEGYSVSREKKESFPLTVTSAQKNPTAFYLCASTTLSGGHNEQFFGPGTRLTVL.

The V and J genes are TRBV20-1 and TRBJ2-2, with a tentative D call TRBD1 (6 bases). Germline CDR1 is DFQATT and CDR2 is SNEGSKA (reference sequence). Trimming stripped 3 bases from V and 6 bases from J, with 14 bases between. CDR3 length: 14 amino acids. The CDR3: CSASSAGESGELFF. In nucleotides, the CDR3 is TGCAGTGCTAGTTCGGCAGGGGAGTCCGGGGAGCTGTTTTTT.

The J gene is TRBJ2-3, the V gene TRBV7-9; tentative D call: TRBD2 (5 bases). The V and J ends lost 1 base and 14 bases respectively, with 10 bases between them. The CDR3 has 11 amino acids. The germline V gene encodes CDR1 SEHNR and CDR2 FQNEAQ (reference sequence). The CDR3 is CASSLGWRPYF. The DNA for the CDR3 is TGTGCCAGCAGCTTAGGATGGAGGCCGTATTTT.

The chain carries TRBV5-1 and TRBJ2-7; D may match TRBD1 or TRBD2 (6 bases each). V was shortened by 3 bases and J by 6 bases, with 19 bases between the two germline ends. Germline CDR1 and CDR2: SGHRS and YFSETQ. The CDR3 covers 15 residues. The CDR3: CASSSSGAPPIEQYF. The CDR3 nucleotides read TGCGCCAGCAGCTCTTCGGGGGCCCCACCAATCGAGCAGTACTTC.

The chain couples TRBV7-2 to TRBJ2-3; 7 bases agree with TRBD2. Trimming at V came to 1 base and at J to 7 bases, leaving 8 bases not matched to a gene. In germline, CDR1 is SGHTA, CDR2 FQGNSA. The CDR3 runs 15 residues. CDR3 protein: CASSLGAAGLNTQYF. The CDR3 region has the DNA TGTGCCAGCAGCTTAGGCGCAGCGGGGTTGAATACGCAGTATTTT.

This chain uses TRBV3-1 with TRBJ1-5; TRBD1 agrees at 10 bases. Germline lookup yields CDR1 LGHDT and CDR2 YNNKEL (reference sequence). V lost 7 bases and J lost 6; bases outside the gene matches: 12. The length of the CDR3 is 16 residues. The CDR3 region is CASTKRTGGLGQPQHF. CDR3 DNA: TGTGCCAGCACAAAACGGACAGGGGGATTAGGTCAGCCCCAGCATTTT.

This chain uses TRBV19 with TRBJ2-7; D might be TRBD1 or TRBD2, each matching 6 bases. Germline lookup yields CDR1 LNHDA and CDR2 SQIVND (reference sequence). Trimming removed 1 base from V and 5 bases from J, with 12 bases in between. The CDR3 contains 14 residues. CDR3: CASSIGGALNEQYF. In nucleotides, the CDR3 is TGTGCCAGTAGTATAGGGGGGGCGCTGAACGAGCAGTACTTC.

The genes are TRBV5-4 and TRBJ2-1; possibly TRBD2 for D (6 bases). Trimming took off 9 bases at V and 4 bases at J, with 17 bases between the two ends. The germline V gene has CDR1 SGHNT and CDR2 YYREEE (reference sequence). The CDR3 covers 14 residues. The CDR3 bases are TGTGCCACCCCCCCGTGCGGGAATTACAATGAGCAGTTCTTC. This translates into CATPPCGNYNEQFF.

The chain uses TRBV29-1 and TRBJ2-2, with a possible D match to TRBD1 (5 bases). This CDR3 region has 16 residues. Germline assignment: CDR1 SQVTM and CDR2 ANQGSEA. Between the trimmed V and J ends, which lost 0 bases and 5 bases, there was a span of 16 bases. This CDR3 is CSVEDNLQGKTGELFF. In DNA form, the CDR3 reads TGCAGCGTTGAAGATAACTTGCAGGGCAAAACCGGGGAGCTGTTTTTT.

This CDR3 reads CASSFSPGQMETQYF. CDR3 nucleotides: TGTGCCAGCAGCTTCTCCCCGGGACAGATGGAGACCCAGTACTTC. The gene calls are TRBV4-2 and TRBJ2-5; 7 nucleotides line up with TRBD1. Germline values: CDR1 LGHNA, CDR2 YNFKEQ. The CDR3 totals 15 residues. Trimming cost V 5 bases and J 5 bases; bases outside gene matches: 11.